This is a list of T cell receptor beta chains from one sample in a study of blood T cell repertoires in COVID-19. This table comes from immunoSEQ multiplex PCR, and its TCRdb copy is limited to in-frame clones, with some not included. The sample shows 350,000 to 400,000 clones, more than 75% of them seen only once. The sequencing sample was made of PBMCs or T cells enriched from blood (not recorded which). These receptor sequences come from a woman under 30 who had recovered from COVID-19. The CDR3 runs from the conserved cysteine through the conserved F or W. Fields, in order: V gene, J gene, clone size, CDR3 protein. The size of a clone is reported for some rows only, either as once, few or many, or as a class for expanded clones.

V: TRBV29-1
J: TRBJ2-2
size: once
CDR3: CSVEHTGTKSGELFF

V: TRBV4-1
J: TRBJ2-7
size: .
CDR3: CASSQGTGTYEQYF

V: TRBV28
J: TRBJ2-7
size: .
CDR3: CASSLDLMGRGQNEQYF

V: TRBV10-1
J: TRBJ1-1
size: .
CDR3: CASSESGGMNTEAFF

V: TRBV14
J: TRBJ1-2
size: once
CDR3: CASSPGLNYGYTF

V: TRBV10-3
J: TRBJ2-7
size: once
CDR3: CATGVQAGGLGEQYF

V: TRBV30
J: TRBJ2-3
size: .
CDR3: CASRTSGGTDTQYF

V: TRBV7-8
J: TRBJ2-7
size: .
CDR3: CASSSTTGTPYEQYF

V: TRBV5-1
J: TRBJ1-2
size: .
CDR3: CASSLMGQGTDGYTF

V: TRBV3-1/TRBV3-2
J: TRBJ2-2
size: .
CDR3: CASSLLTGANTGELFF

V: TRBV5-4
J: TRBJ2-7
size: few
CDR3: CASSMTGVWYEQYF

V: TRBV19
J: TRBJ1-2
size: .
CDR3: CASSIGGRAGDGYTF

V: TRBV18
J: TRBJ1-5
size: once
CDR3: CASSQRQGRDQPQHF

V: TRBV9
J: TRBJ2-2
size: .
CDR3: CASSPGQGATGELFF

V: TRBV7-9
J: TRBJ2-7
size: .
CDR3: CASSSRQGPYEQYF

V: TRBV5-1
J: TRBJ1-5
size: .
CDR3: CASSLGGWEAEMLPQHF

V: TRBV4-3
J: TRBJ1-2
size: .
CDR3: CASSQEVQGAHYGYTF

V: TRBV7-3
J: TRBJ2-3
size: .
CDR3: CASSLPDGEDTQYF

V: TRBV2
J: TRBJ1-1
size: .
CDR3: CASSRGQGMQAFF

V: TRBV19
J: TRBJ1-1
size: .
CDR3: CASSLGRNTEAFF

V: TRBV7-9
J: TRBJ2-1
size: .
CDR3: CASSFTDGGFNEQFF

V: TRBV28
J: TRBJ1-2
size: .
CDR3: CASSDGVNYGYTF

V: TRBV7-9
J: TRBJ1-3
size: .
CDR3: CASAPNQARNTIYF

V: TRBV2
J: TRBJ1-4
size: .
CDR3: CASSEDGHRNEKLFF

V: TRBV7-8
J: TRBJ1-6
size: .
CDR3: CASSTRQGDSPLHF

V: TRBV28
J: TRBJ1-5
size: .
CDR3: CASSLSTGGNNQPQHF

V: TRBV19
J: TRBJ2-7
size: .
CDR3: CASSLRQPYEQYF

V: TRBV7-9
J: TRBJ1-2
size: .
CDR3: CASSPQGANGYTF

V: TRBV7-3
J: TRBJ1-6
size: .
CDR3: CASSWTGILNSPLHF

V: TRBV5-6
J: TRBJ2-1
size: .
CDR3: CASSSPVQGPNNEQFF

V: TRBV7-9
J: TRBJ2-7
size: .
CDR3: CASSLATGVWAYEQYF

V: TRBV6-5
J: TRBJ2-7
size: .
CDR3: CASRPNRARPVQYF

V: TRBV29-1
J: TRBJ1-1
size: once
CDR3: CSVALNTEAFF

V: TRBV29-1
J: TRBJ2-4
size: .
CDR3: CSVYGLPGDIQYF

V: TRBV11-1
J: TRBJ1-2
size: .
CDR3: CASSYRDSLNYGYTF

V: TRBV4-1
J: TRBJ1-5
size: .
CDR3: CASSQEFGSNQPQHF

V: TRBV12-3/TRBV12-4
J: TRBJ1-1
size: .
CDR3: CASGPPTGIAFF

V: TRBV28
J: TRBJ1-1
size: .
CDR3: CASSFPPQGAAFF

V: TRBV3-1/TRBV3-2
J: TRBJ2-7
size: .
CDR3: CASSQGLALDEQYF